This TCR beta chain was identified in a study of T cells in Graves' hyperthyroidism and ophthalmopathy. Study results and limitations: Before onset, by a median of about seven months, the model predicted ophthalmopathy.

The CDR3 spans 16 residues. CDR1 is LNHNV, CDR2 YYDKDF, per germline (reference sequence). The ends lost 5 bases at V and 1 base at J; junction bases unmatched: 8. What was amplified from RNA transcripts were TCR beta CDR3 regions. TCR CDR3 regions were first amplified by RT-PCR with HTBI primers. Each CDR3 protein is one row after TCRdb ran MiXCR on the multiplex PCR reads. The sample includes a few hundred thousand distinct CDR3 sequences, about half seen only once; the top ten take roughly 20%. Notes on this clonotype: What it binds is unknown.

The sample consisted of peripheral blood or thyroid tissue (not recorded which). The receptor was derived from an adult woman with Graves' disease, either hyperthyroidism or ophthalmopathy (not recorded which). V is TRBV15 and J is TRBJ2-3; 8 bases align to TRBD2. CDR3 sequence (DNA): TGTGCCACCAGCGGCAACCGGGGGGGCCGCACAGATACGCAGTATTTT. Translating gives CATSGNRGGRTDTQYF.